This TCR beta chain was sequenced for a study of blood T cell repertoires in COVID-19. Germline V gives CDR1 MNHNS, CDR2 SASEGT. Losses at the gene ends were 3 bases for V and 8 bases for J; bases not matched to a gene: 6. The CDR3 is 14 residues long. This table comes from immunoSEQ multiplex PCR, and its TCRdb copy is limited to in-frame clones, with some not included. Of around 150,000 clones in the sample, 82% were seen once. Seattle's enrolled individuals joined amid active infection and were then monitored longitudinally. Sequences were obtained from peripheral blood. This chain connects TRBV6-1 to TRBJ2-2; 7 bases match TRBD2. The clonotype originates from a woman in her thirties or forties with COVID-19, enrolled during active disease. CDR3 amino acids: CASSDRAGKGELFF. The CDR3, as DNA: TGTGCCAGCAGTGACCGAGCGGGAAAGGGGGAGCTGTTTTTT.